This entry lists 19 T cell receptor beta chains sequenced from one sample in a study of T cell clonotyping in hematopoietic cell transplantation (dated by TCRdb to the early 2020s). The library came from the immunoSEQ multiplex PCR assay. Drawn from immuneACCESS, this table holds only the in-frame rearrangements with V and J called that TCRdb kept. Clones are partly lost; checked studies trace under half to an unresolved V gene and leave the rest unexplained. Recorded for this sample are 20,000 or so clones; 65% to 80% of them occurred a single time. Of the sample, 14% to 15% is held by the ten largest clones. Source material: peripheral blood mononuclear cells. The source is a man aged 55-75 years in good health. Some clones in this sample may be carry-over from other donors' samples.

This chain's CDR3 is CASSDYSNQPQHF. DNA of the CDR3: TGTGCCAGCAGTGACTATAGCAATCAGCCCCAGCATTTT. The chain recombines TRBV6-5 with TRBJ1-5; D not certain. With 5 bases removed from V and 0 bases from J, the gap between germline ends came to 5 bases. The V gene's germline CDR1 is MNHEY and CDR2 SVGAGI. The CDR3 loop spans 13 amino acids.

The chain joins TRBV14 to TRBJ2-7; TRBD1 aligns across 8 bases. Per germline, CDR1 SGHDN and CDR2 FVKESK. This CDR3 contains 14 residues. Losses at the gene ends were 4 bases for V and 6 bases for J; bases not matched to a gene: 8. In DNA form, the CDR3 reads TGTGCCAGCAGCCTGATAGACAGGGGAGGCGAGCAGTACTTC. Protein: CASSLIDRGGEQYF. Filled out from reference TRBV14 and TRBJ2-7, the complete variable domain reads EAGVTQFPSHSVIEKGQTVTLRCDPISGHDNLYWYRRVMGKEIKFLLHFVKESKQDESGMPNNRFLAERTGGTYSTLKVQPAELEDSGVYFCASSLIDRGGEQYFGPGTRLTVT.

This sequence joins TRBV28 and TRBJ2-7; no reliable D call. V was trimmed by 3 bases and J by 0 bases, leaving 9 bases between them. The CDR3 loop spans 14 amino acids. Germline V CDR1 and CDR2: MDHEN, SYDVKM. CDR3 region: CASSLHPTSYEQYF. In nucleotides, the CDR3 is TGTGCCAGCAGTTTGCACCCCACCTCCTACGAGCAGTACTTC.

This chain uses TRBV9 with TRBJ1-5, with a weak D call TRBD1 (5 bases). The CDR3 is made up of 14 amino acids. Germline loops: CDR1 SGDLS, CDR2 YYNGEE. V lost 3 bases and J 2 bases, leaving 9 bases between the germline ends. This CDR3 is CASSGGLGNQPQHF. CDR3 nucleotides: TGTGCCAGCAGCGGGGGACTGGGCAATCAGCCCCAGCATTTT.

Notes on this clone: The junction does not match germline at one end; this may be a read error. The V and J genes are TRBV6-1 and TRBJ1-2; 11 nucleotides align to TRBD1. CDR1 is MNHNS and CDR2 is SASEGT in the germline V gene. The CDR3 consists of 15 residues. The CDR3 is CASIESGTGGWGYTF. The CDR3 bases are TGTGCCAGCATTGAATCCGGGACAGGGGGTTGGGGCTACACCTTC.

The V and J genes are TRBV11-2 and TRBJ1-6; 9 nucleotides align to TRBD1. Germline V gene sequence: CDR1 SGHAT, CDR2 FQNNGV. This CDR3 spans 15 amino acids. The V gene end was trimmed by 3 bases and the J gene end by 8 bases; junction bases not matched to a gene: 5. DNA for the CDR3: TGTGCCAGCAGCTTTCACAGGGGGCCGGATTCACCCCTCCACTTT. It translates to CASSFHRGPDSPLHF.

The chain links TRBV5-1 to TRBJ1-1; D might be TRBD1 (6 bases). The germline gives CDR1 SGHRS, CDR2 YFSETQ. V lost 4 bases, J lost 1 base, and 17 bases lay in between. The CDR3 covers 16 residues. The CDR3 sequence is CASSKDEQGGNTEAFF. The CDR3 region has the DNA TGCGCCAGCAGCAAGGACGAACAGGGAGGGAACACTGAAGCTTTCTTT.

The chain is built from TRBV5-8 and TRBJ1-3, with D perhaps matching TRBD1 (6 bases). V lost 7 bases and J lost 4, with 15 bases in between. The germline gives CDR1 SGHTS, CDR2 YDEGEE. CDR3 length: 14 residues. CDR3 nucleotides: TGTGCCAGCCGTCGTTTTGGGGGCGGAAACACCATATATTTT. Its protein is CASRRFGGGNTIYF.

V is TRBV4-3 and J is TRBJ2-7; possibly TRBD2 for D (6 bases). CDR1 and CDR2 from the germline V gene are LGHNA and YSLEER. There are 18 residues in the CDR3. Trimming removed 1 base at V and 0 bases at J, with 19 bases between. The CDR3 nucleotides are TGCGCCAGCAGCCAAGGTGTAGCGGCGACCGCCAACTCCTACGAGCAGTACTTC. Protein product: CASSQGVAATANSYEQYF.

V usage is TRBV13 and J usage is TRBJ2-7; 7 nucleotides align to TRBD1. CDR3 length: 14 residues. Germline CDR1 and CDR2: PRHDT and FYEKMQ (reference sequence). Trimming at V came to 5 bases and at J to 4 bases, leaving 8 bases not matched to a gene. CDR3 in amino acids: CASSVDRARYEQYF. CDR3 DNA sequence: TGTGCCAGCAGCGTCGACAGGGCTAGGTACGAGCAGTACTTC.

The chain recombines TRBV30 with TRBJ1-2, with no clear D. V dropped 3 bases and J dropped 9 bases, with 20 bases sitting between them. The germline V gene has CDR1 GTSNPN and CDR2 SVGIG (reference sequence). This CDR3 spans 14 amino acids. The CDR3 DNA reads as TGTGCCTGGAGGGCCGGTACAGTTTTCGGCAGCTACACCTTC. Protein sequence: CAWRAGTVFGSYTF.

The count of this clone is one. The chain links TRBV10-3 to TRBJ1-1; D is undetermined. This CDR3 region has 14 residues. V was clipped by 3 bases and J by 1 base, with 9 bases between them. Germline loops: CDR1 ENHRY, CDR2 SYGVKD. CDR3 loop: CAISEVRTNTEAFF. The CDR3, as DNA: TGTGCCATCAGTGAAGTAAGAACGAACACTGAAGCTTTCTTT.

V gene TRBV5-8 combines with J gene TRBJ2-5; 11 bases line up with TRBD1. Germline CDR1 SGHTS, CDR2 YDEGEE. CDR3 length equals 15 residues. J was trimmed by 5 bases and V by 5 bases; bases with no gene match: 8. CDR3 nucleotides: TGTGCCAGCAGATTAAGGACAGGGGGCCGGGAGACCCAGTACTTC. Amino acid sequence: CASRLRTGGRETQYF.

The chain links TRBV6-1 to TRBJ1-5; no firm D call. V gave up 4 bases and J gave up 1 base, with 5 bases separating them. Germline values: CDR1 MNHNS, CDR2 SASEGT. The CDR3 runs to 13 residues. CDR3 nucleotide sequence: TGTGCCAGCAGTGGATACAGCAATCAGCCCCAGCATTTT. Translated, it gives CASSGYSNQPQHF.

The CDR3 DNA is TGTGCCAGCAGTCCCCCGGGACAGTTCAATCAGCCCCAGCATTTT. This gives the protein CASSPPGQFNQPQHF. This chain joins TRBV28 and TRBJ1-5; 7 bases align to TRBD1. V lost 5 bases and J lost 3; bases outside the gene matches: 7. This CDR3 is 15 amino acids long. In germline, CDR1 is MDHEN, CDR2 SYDVKM.

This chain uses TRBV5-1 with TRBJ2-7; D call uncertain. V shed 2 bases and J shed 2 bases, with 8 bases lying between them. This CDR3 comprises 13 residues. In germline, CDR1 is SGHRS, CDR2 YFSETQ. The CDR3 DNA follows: TGCGCCAGCAGCTTTACAGAAGCCTACGAGCAGTACTTC. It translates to CASSFTEAYEQYF.

Written as DNA, the CDR3 is TGTGCCAGCAGCCGGGGGGTTCCCAACTATGAAGCTTTCTTT. This gives the protein CASSRGVPNYEAFF. This rearrangement joins TRBV5-6 to TRBJ1-1; D perhaps matches TRBD1 (5 bases). The V end was cut by 4 bases, the J end by 7 bases, with 17 bases between. The CDR3 is 14 amino acids. CDR1 is SGHDT, CDR2 YYEEEE, per germline.

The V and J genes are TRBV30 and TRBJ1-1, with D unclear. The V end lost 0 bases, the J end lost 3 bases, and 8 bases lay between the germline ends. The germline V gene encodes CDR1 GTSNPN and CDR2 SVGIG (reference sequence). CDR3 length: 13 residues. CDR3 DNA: TGTGCCTGGAGTGTGGTGGCCGACACTGAAGCTTTCTTT. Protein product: CAWSVVADTEAFF.

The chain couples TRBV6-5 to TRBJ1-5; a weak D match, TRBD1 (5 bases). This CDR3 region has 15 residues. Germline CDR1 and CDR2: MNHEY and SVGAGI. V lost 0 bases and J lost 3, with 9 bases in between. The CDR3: CASSYSSGNNQPQHF. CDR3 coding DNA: TGTGCCAGCAGTTACTCTTCAGGGAACAATCAGCCCCAGCATTTT.